A selection of T cell receptor beta chains follows, all from one sample in a study of T cell responses to AZD1222 COVID-19 vaccine. Repertoires were generated with immunoSEQ multiplex PCR, while TCRdb's copy carries only in-frame clones and drops some. The data include over 120,000 clones; the top ten clones carry under 2.5%. The sample taken for sequencing was peripheral blood. Receptors were obtained from an adult in good health. Each CDR3 is given without its conserved first and last residue. Each record gives: V gene, CDR3 length, CDR3 protein.

TRBV12-5 | 13 | ASDQGQGTSYEQY
TRBV2 | 9 | ASSDPNEQY
TRBV4-2 | 11 | ASSQDEGAVLT
TRBV7-3 | 13 | ASSLGAGGDYGYT
TRBV27 | 15 | ASSPGSGQAGPLGYT
TRBV30 | 12 | AWSPIASGFGYT
TRBV7-2 | 13 | ASSFTGIPQETQY
TRBV11-3 | 13 | ASSHDTTTNEKLF
TRBV5-1 | 13 | ASSLEGTENEKLF
TRBV9 | 14 | ASSPGADPGTDTQY
TRBV7-8 | 12 | ASSRGQSNTEAF
TRBV5-4 | 11 | ASSLDGSNEQF
TRBV5-1 | 15 | ASSWGRQSSYNSPLH
TRBV4-2 | 14 | ASSQSSGGYQETQY
TRBV19 | 15 | ASSTGQGAPGANVLT
TRBV24-1 | 15 | ATSEGGQASSYNEQF
TRBV27 | 12 | ASSLGGRGYGYT
TRBV18 | 12 | ASSPSDVIHEQY
TRBV28 | 13 | ASSPGTNSGNTIY
TRBV18 | 13 | ASSPAGTGNTEAF
TRBV2 | 11 | AGGEGLGETQY
TRBV7-7 | 11 | ASSAWGGGEQF
TRBV30 | 10 | AWSGQGYEQY
TRBV7-9 | 12 | ASSLGPLHSEAF
TRBV7-9 | 14 | ASSLGGAYSGNTIY
TRBV6-5 | 11 | ASSFVGNSPLH
TRBV7-7 | 13 | ASSLDPASQETQY
TRBV27 | 15 | ASSKPTGQPFYNEQF
TRBV30 | 10 | AWSVAGTEQF
TRBV3-1/TRBV3-2 | 10 | ASSPPGATQY
TRBV14 | 12 | ALFYWGFFSEQY
TRBV6-1 | 14 | ASSDYRQSTGNTIY
TRBV10-2 | 17 | ASSETLRDSPSGANVLT
TRBV12-5 | 12 | ASGGRVGNQPQH
TRBV4-3 | 12 | ASSQDTEGYGYT
TRBV3-1/TRBV3-2 | 12 | ASSPGTGHYEQY
TRBV18 | 12 | ASSPGQGPYGYT
TRBV9 | 13 | ASSAHGGAQETQY
TRBV5-5 | 10 | ASTYGGNEQF
TRBV6-2/TRBV6-3 | 12 | ASSSWVSNQPQH
TRBV7-9 | 11 | ASSLGSDIGYT
TRBV30 | 12 | AWSVYRDSYEQY
TRBV19 | 16 | ASSTAGTGGERNTEAF
TRBV28 | 12 | ASMRGAPYNEQF
TRBV30 | 11 | AWSLVTGNTIY